This TCR beta chain appears in the sequencing data of a study of T-cell reconstitution after alpha-beta-depleted transplantation in children. V lost 3 bases and J lost 1; bases outside the gene matches: 3. The CDR3 spans 15 residues. Germline V gene lookup returns CDR1 KGHSH and CDR2 LQKENI. Study-wide points: Elevated TCRbeta diversity at day 60 was traced, in some patients, to surviving recipient T cells and thymic progenitors. Newly produced T cells mostly provided counts and TCRbeta diversity after one year, as hyperexpanded clones declined. It was reported that alpha-beta T cells came from several hundred expanded graft clones (about two months after transplant).

This clonotype was recorded a few times. The antigen is undetermined. Library preparation (for TCRbeta) was performed with unique molecular identifiers. Via MiXCR, TCRdb re-called the PCR reads, giving one row per CDR3 protein. The sample has approximately 1,000,000 distinct CDR3 sequences, 25% to 30% seen once. The source material was PBMCs, mostly from graft donor cells, sampled 360 days after TCRalphabeta/CD19-depleted stem cell transplant. The chain uses TRBV18 and TRBJ1-1; TRBD1 aligns across 9 bases. This clonotype originated in a boy in the first two years of life who had a stem cell transplant for SCID, so the T cells may come from the graft donor. CDR3 loop: CASSPLQGANTEAFF. CDR3 coding DNA: TGTGCCAGCTCACCCCTACAGGGGGCGAACACTGAAGCTTTCTTT.